Below are 25 T cell receptor beta chains sequenced from a single sample in a study of blood T cells in healthy people across ages. Primed by a sample-barcoded 5' primer and a J-beta primer mix, a second PCR proceeded for about 7 to 12 cycles. One entry per CDR3 protein results from TCRdb running MiXCR on the 5' RACE reads. The data show 1 million to 1.2 million distinct CDR3 sequences, roughly two fifths seen once. Input material: blood. Receptors were obtained from a man between 18 and 35 years old in good health.

This clonotype was seen a handful of times. J is TRBJ2-5 and V is TRBV29-1, with unresolved D. The DNA matches TRBJ2-7 better at its end, which makes the J call doubtful. Germline V gene lookup returns CDR1 SQVTM and CDR2 ANQGSEA. The CDR3 length is 13 residues. Here the CDR3 DNA reads TGCAGCGTTGCTAAGGGCGTAGCCTACGAGCAGTACTTC. This gives the protein CSVAKGVAYEQYF.

This sequence joins TRBV5-1 and TRBJ2-3; D is perhaps TRBD1 or TRBD2 (5 bases each). Germline V CDR1 and CDR2: SGHRS, YFSETQ. The CDR3 loop spans 15 amino acids. Trimming took off 4 bases at V and 4 bases at J, with 16 bases between the two ends. DNA for the CDR3: TGCGCCAGCAGCCCGAAACGGGACCCCGCAGATACGCAGTATTTT. It codes for CASSPKRDPADTQYF.

CDR3 protein: CACGLAGALDTQYF. The DNA of the CDR3 is TGTGCCTGTGGACTAGCGGGTGCCTTGGATACGCAGTATTTT. V usage is TRBV6-2 or TRBV6-3 and J usage is TRBJ2-3; 11 bases match TRBD2. Per germline, CDR1 MNHEY and CDR2 SVGEGT. The V and J ends lost 11 bases and 6 bases, in that order; junction bases with no gene match: 10. This CDR3 comprises 14 residues.

The chain combines TRBV20-1 with TRBJ1-1, with D possibly matching TRBD1 (5 bases). Trimming removed 5 bases at V and 1 base at J, with 17 bases between. This CDR3 is 15 amino acids long. The germline V gene encodes CDR1 DFQATT and CDR2 SNEGSKA (reference sequence). The CDR3 region has the DNA TGCAGTGCTGGGGCTAAGGGACGGTCGAACACTGAAGCTTTCTTT. Its translation: CSAGAKGRSNTEAFF.

For this clonotype: One junction end does not reproduce the germline sequence, and a read error may be involved. The chain joins TRBV27 to TRBJ1-6, with 8 bases fitting TRBD1. Germline V gene lookup returns CDR1 MNHEY and CDR2 SMNVEV (reference sequence). This CDR3 has 13 residues. The CDR3 DNA reads TGTACCAGCGGGACAGGCTCAAATTCACCCCTCCACTTT. Translation gives CTSGTGSNSPLHF.

In this sample, this clonotype turned up many times. V and J are TRBV4-2 and TRBJ1-1; possible D gene TRBD1, 6 bases. Trimming removed 0 bases from V and 0 bases from J, with 11 bases in between. Per the germline V gene, CDR1 is LGHNA and CDR2 is YNFKEQ. This CDR3 is 16 amino acids long. The CDR3 loop is CASSQEAGQLNTEAFF. The CDR3 DNA follows: TGTGCCAGCAGCCAAGAGGCAGGACAGTTGAACACTGAAGCTTTCTTT.

This sequence joins TRBV20-1 and TRBJ2-1; 9 nucleotides align to TRBD2. V lost 0 bases, J lost 9 bases, and 12 bases stayed unmatched. Germline V gene lookup returns CDR1 DFQATT and CDR2 SNEGSKA (reference sequence). The length of the CDR3 is 16 residues. CDR3 DNA sequence: TGCAGTGCTAGAGATGAGGGACTAGCTGTTCTGGGTGAGCAGTTCTTC. It specifies CSARDEGLAVLGEQFF.

V is TRBV6-1 and J is TRBJ2-5; D remains ambiguous. The CDR3 spans 13 residues. V shed 1 base and J shed 1 base, with 4 bases lying between them. CDR1 is MNHNS, CDR2 SASEGT, per germline. CDR3 loop: CASSEVPQETQYF. Here the CDR3 DNA reads TGTGCCAGCAGTGAAGTACCCCAAGAGACCCAGTACTTC.

The gene calls are TRBV10-3 and TRBJ1-2, with unresolved D. The CDR3 length is 15 residues. Trimming took 2 bases from V and 0 from J, leaving 10 bases between them. The germline V gene has CDR1 ENHRY and CDR2 SYGVKD. The CDR3: CAISEAVTANYGYTF. The CDR3 bases are TGTGCCATCAGTGAGGCAGTAACAGCTAACTATGGCTACACCTTC.

This chain uses TRBV20-1 with TRBJ2-1, with 8 nucleotides matching TRBD1. The germline gives CDR1 DFQATT, CDR2 SNEGSKA (reference sequence). J gave up 6 bases and V 5 bases, and 3 bases lay outside the gene matches. The CDR3 runs 12 residues. The CDR3 DNA is TGCAGTGCTGACACAGGGGGCAATGAGCAGTTCTTC. It yields the protein CSADTGGNEQFF.

This clonotype was seen a handful of times. This chain uses TRBV3-1 with TRBJ1-2, with D maybe TRBD1 (5 bases). V was cut by 4 bases and J by 0 bases, with 15 bases left in between. This CDR3 has 16 residues. Germline CDR1 LGHDT, CDR2 YNNKEL (reference sequence). The CDR3 sequence is CASSRDGGIANYGYTF. In DNA form, the CDR3 reads TGTGCCAGCAGCCGGGACGGAGGAATAGCTAACTATGGCTACACCTTC.

This clonotype was picked up many times. The chain joins TRBV9 to TRBJ1-2; TRBD1 is a possible D gene (5 bases). The CDR3 loop spans 15 amino acids. V was cut by 3 bases and J by 0 bases, with 12 bases left in between. The germline V gene encodes CDR1 SGDLS and CDR2 YYNGEE. The CDR3 region has the DNA TGTGCCAGCAGCGGGGCCGGGACTCCTAACTATGGCTACACCTTC. It translates to CASSGAGTPNYGYTF.

The chain links TRBV10-3 to TRBJ2-5; 10 bases are shared with TRBD2. TRBJ2-1 matches the DNA end more closely, so the J call is doubtful. The CDR3 runs to 15 residues. Germline-derived CDR1 and CDR2 are ENHRY and SYGVKD. CDR3 sequence: CAISPSGGTQETQFF. CDR3 coding DNA: TGTGCCATCAGCCCTAGCGGGGGCACTCAAGAGACCCAGTTCTTC.

This clonotype was seen only a few times. This rearrangement joins TRBV5-6 to TRBJ1-6; D not resolved. Germline CDR1 is SGHDT and CDR2 is YYEEEE. V lost 4 bases and J lost 6, with 5 bases in between. CDR3 length: 12 amino acids. Here the CDR3 DNA reads TGTGCCAGCAGCATACTTAATTCACCCCTCCACTTT. Translating gives CASSILNSPLHF.

This clonotype was seen a few times. This rearrangement joins TRBV2 to TRBJ1-4; tentative D call: TRBD1 (5 bases). Per germline, CDR1 SNHLY and CDR2 FYNNEI. CDR3 length: 16 amino acids. Trimming removed 6 bases from V and 4 bases from J, with 18 bases in between. The CDR3 DNA follows: TGTGCCAGCAGGGACATACCCAGGGCACGTAATGAAAAACTGTTTTTT. It yields the protein CASRDIPRARNEKLFF.

The rearrangement uses TRBV29-1 and TRBJ2-1; 11 nucleotides line up with TRBD2. The germline V gene has CDR1 SQVTM and CDR2 ANQGSEA. The CDR3 sequence is 13 residues long. With V trimmed by 5 bases and J by 4 bases, 1 base remained unmatched. Here the CDR3 reads CSVRTSGYNEQFF. CDR3 coding DNA: TGCAGCGTTCGGACTAGCGGGTACAATGAGCAGTTCTTC.

This chain uses TRBV27 with TRBJ1-5, with D possibly being TRBD1 (5 bases). Germline-derived CDR1 and CDR2 are MNHEY and SMNVEV (reference sequence). V lost 0 bases and J 1 base, leaving 10 bases between the germline ends. This CDR3 contains 16 residues. The CDR3 DNA is TGTGCCAGCAGTTTATCATGGGGGTCGAGCAATCAGCCCCAGCATTTT. Translated, it gives CASSLSWGSSNQPQHF.

V gene TRBV20-1 combines with J gene TRBJ2-1, with D possibly called TRBD1 or TRBD2 (5 bases each). Germline-derived CDR1 and CDR2 are DFQATT and SNEGSKA (reference sequence). This CDR3 is built from 16 residues. V lost 6 bases and J lost 5, with 23 bases in between. The CDR3 here is CSAENFPAGRDNEQFF. The CDR3 nucleotides are TGCAGTGCCGAAAACTTCCCCGCGGGCAGGGACAATGAGCAGTTCTTC.

This clonotype was found a few times. The gene calls are TRBV9 and TRBJ1-2; unclear D gene. CDR1 SGDLS and CDR2 YYNGEE come from the germline V gene. This CDR3 region has 13 residues. The germline V and J ends were trimmed by 3 bases and 4 bases, with 10 bases remaining between them. CDR3 protein: CASSASLIYGYTF. The CDR3 DNA reads as TGTGCCAGCAGCGCCTCTTTAATCTATGGCTACACCTTC.

The gene calls are TRBV10-3 and TRBJ1-1; D unresolved. The length of the CDR3 is 13 residues. Germline V CDR1 and CDR2: ENHRY, SYGVKD. V lost 0 bases to trimming and J lost 6 bases, with 8 bases between them. The CDR3 reads CAISESSPPEAFF. The CDR3 DNA follows: TGTGCCATCAGTGAGTCGAGTCCCCCTGAAGCTTTCTTT.

This sequence joins TRBV14 and TRBJ1-2; D is undetermined. From germline, CDR1 is SGHDN and CDR2 FVKESK. This CDR3 is 13 amino acids long. V was trimmed by 3 bases and J by 5 bases, leaving 10 bases between them. The CDR3 DNA follows: TGTGCCAGCAGCCATGTTGGGAATTATGGCTACACCTTC. Translating it yields CASSHVGNYGYTF.

This clonotype was observed at least ten times. This chain links TRBV20-1 with TRBJ2-7, with D possibly being TRBD1 (5 bases). Germline-derived CDR1 and CDR2 are DFQATT and SNEGSKA (reference sequence). Deletions cut 1 base from V and 2 bases from J, with 9 bases between. The CDR3 extends over 13 amino acids. CDR3 amino acids: CSARAPGTYEQYF. CDR3 sequence (DNA): TGCAGTGCTAGAGCCCCAGGGACCTACGAGCAGTACTTC.

This clonotype has only a few counts. One end of the junction fails to match germline, which may point to a read error. V gene TRBV7-9 combines with J gene TRBJ1-2, with no clear D. Germline values: CDR1 SEHNR, CDR2 FQNEAQ (reference sequence). The CDR3 runs to 13 residues. The CDR3 DNA follows: TGTGCCAGCAACTTAGTGACGGGCTATGGCTACACCTTC. Amino acid sequence: CASNLVTGYGYTF. The whole variable domain, remainder taken from reference TRBV7-9 and TRBJ1-2, is DTGVSQNPRHKITKRGQNVTFRCDPISEHNRLYWYRQTLGQGPEFLTYFQNEAQLEKSRLLSDRFSAERPKGSFSTLEIQRTEQGDSAMYLCASNLVTGYGYTFGSGTRLTVV.

This clonotype was observed a handful of times. The chain couples TRBV9 to TRBJ2-3; D might be TRBD1 or TRBD2, each matching 5 bases. The CDR3 is made up of 12 amino acids. Per the germline V gene, CDR1 is SGDLS and CDR2 is YYNGEE. V was pared by 3 bases and J by 7 bases, with 9 bases between. The CDR3 here is CASSGGENTQYF. Here the CDR3 DNA reads TGTGCCAGCAGCGGAGGGGAGAATACGCAGTATTTT.

This chain connects TRBV5-1 to TRBJ2-7; D possibly corresponds to TRBD2 (6 bases). Germline V gives CDR1 SGHRS, CDR2 YFSETQ. The V end lost 4 bases, the J end lost 2 bases, and 10 bases lay between the germline ends. CDR3 length: 13 residues. For the CDR3, the DNA is TGCGCCAGCAGCCCCAGACTAGCCTACGAGCAGTACTTC. As protein: CASSPRLAYEQYF.